This is a list of T cell receptor beta chains from one sample in a study of shared clonotypes between healthy human individuals. Assay: immunoSEQ multiplex PCR; the TCRdb copy retains only in-frame clones and omits some. The table includes some 1,100,000 clones, roughly 74% detected once. The sequenced material came from memory CD4+ T cells from PBMCs. Receptors originate from a man aged 18-30 years in good health. Some clones in this sample may be carry-over from other donors' samples. CDR3s include the opening cysteine and the closing phenylalanine or tryptophan. D genes are given only for firm matches. Rows may omit the clone size; those that give it use once, few, many or a size class.

TRBV2	-	-	TRBJ2-7	TGTGCCAGCAGTAAAGAGACAGAAACCGAGCAGTACTTC	CASSKETETEQYF
TRBV6-4	TRBD1	-	TRBJ1-5	TGTGCCAGCGTACAGGGGGACAATCAGCCCCAGCATTTT	CASVQGDNQPQHF
TRBV2	TRBD1	-	TRBJ2-7	TGTGCCAGCAGTGGAGTGGGGACAGGGGAATACGGGGAGCAGTACTTC	CASSGVGTGEYGEQYF
TRBV7-2	-	-	TRBJ2-1	TGTGCCAGCAGCTTAGCGCGAGAGGATGAGCAGTTCTTC	CASSLAREDEQFF
TRBV5-6	-	many	TRBJ1-4	TGTGCCAGCAGCTTGCCGGGAGAAGGGGACGAAAAACTGTTTTTT	CASSLPGEGDEKLFF
TRBV5-4	TRBD1	-	TRBJ2-7	TGTGCCAGCAGCCAGGGAAGGACAGGGTCCTACGAGCAGTACTTC	CASSQGRTGSYEQYF
TRBV7-9	-	once	TRBJ2-7	TGTGCCAGCAGCCCATACCCGATTCCCTACGAGCAGTACTTC	CASSPYPIPYEQYF
TRBV4-2	-	-	TRBJ2-7	TGTGCCAGCAGCCAAGGTGGACTCGGACTGGAACACGAGCAGTACTTC	CASSQGGLGLEHEQYF
TRBV28	-	-	TRBJ1-2	TGTGCCAGCAGTTTAGGGCTTGAGGGCGGCTACACCTTC	CASSLGLEGGYTF
TRBV2	-	-	TRBJ1-1	TGTGCCAGCACTCGGGGGGCTGACACTGAAGCTTTCTTT	CASTRGADTEAFF
TRBV2	TRBD1	once	TRBJ2-2	TGTGCCAGCAGTCTACAGGGGCGCCACGGGGAGCTGTTTTTT	CASSLQGRHGELFF
TRBV6-5	-	-	TRBJ2-7	TGTGCCAGCAGCGGTAGGGGCTACGAGCAGTACTTC	CASSGRGYEQYF
TRBV2	-	-	TRBJ1-1	TGTGCCAGCAGTGAGGGCAGGTCGAGCTTT	CASSEGRSSF
TRBV29-1	TRBD2	-	TRBJ2-5	TGCAGCGTGGCGGGAGGGACAGAGACCCAGTACTTC	CSVAGGTETQYF
TRBV2	-	-	TRBJ2-1	TGTGCCAGCTTTCTGATGAGAAGTTACAATGAGCAGTTCTTC	CASFLMRSYNEQFF
TRBV30	-	-	TRBJ2-5	TGTGCCTGGACAGAGGAAGAGACCCAGTACTTC	CAWTEEETQYF
TRBV25-1	TRBD1	-	TRBJ1-1	TGTGCCAGCAGTCAGGGGGCTCGGAACACTGAAGCTTTCTTT	CASSQGARNTEAFF
TRBV11-2	TRBD1	-	TRBJ2-3	TGTGCCAGCAGCCGCGACTGGGACAGGGGGAGATTTCGTAAGGATACGCAGTATTTT	CASSRDWDRGRFRKDTQYF
TRBV19	TRBD1	many	TRBJ1-1	TGTGCCAGTAGTAGGGGACAGGGGGCTGTTAGCACTGAAGCTTTCTTT	CASSRGQGAVSTEAFF
TRBV11-2	-	-	TRBJ2-7	-	CASSLAGFSGPGQYF
TRBV5-1	TRBD1	few	TRBJ1-2	TGCGCCAGCAGCTTGGTTCCCCGGGCAGGGGGCAATGGCTACACCTTC	CASSLVPRAGGNGYTF
TRBV28	-	-	TRBJ2-7	TGTGCCAGCAGTTTGCGGGGCTACGAGCAGTACTTC	CASSLRGYEQYF